This entry concerns a single T cell receptor beta chain. Its antigen is undetermined. The sample is drawn from a study of CXCR3-negative and CXCR3-positive naive CD8 T cells. Study-level points and caveats: Both naive subsets, CXCR3-negative and CXCR3-positive, displayed similar TRBV-TRBJ usage, unlike memory cells.

The libraries of TRB cDNA were constructed through 5' RACE using UMI labels. Following a re-call of the 5' RACE reads, TCRdb has one entry per CDR3 protein and lacks DNA. This sample's table reports 50,000 to 60,000 distinct CDR3 sequences. The sequencing sample was made of naive CXCR3- CD8+ T cells from blood. Subset of the sample: CD45RO-CCR7+CD27+CD95- naive CD8+ T cells lacking CXCR3 (TNR3-). The receptor comes from a human donor in good health. Some clones in this sample may be carry-over from other donors' samples.

The CDR3 here is CASSPTSNYGYTF. The chain couples TRBV7-3 to TRBJ1-2. The CDR3 covers 13 residues. Germline assignment: CDR1 SGHTA and CDR2 FQGTGA. The full variable domain, with the rest looked up from reference TRBV7-3 and TRBJ1-2, is GAGVSQTPSNKVTEKGKYVELRCDPISGHTALYWYRQSLGQGPEFLIYFQGTGAADDSGLPNDRFFAVRPEGSVSTLKIQRTERGDSAVYLCASSPTSNYGYTFGSGTRLTVV.